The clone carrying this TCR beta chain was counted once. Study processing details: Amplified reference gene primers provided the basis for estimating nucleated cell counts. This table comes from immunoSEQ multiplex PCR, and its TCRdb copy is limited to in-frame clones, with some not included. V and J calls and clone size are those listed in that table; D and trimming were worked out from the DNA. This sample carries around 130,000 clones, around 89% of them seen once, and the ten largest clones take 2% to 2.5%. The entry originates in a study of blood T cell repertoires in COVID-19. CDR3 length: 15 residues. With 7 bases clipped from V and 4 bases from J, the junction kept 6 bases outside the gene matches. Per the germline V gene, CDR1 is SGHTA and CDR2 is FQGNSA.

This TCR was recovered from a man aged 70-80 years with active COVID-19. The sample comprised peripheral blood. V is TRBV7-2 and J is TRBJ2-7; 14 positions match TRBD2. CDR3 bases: TGTGCCAGCACCTTGACTAGCGGGGGGGGATACGAGCAGTACTTC. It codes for CASTLTSGGGYEQYF.